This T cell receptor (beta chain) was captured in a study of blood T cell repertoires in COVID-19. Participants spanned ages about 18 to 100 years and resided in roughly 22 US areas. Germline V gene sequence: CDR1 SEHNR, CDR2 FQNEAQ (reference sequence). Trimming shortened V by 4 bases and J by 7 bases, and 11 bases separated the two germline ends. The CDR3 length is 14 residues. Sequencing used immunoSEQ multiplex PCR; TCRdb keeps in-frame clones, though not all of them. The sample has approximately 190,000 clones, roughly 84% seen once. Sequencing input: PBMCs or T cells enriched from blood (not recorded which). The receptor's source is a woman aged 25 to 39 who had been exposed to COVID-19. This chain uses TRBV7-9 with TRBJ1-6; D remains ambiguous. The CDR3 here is CASSSRAGNSPLHF. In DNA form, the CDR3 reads TGTGCCAGCAGCTCGAGGGCGGGCAATTCACCCCTCCACTTT.